A single sample is the source of the 18 T cell receptor beta chains below, sequenced in a study of blood T cell repertoires in COVID-19. Sequencing was performed with immunoSEQ multiplex PCR; in TCRdb, only in-frame clones are kept and a portion is missing. The top ten clones hold 25% to 30% of a sample with around 71,000 clones, under 80% of them seen once. Sequencing was carried out using peripheral blood. Every receptor here comes from a woman older than 75 with active or convalescent COVID-19.

V and J are TRBV29-1 and TRBJ2-7, with TRBD1 matching 8 bases. The CDR3 is 14 residues long. The trim removed 6 bases at V and 0 bases at J, leaving 7 bases unmatched. CDR1 is SQVTM and CDR2 is ANQGSEA in the germline V gene. Written as DNA, the CDR3 is TGCAGCGTCTCAGGGGGCGCGGGCTCCTACGAGCAGTACTTC. It translates to CSVSGGAGSYEQYF.

The V call is TRBV20-1, the J call TRBJ2-5; 9 positions agree with TRBD2. Germline-derived CDR1 and CDR2 are DFQATT and SNEGSKA (reference sequence). The trim removed 3 bases at V and 1 base at J, leaving 3 bases unmatched. The CDR3 runs 14 residues. CDR3 DNA: TGCAGTGCTAGTAGCGGGGGCCCCCAAGAGACCCAGTACTTC. It specifies CSASSGGPQETQYF.

The chain joins TRBV7-3 to TRBJ2-2; D is uncertain. The ends were cut back, 1 base at V and 6 bases at J, with 6 bases in the middle. The CDR3 sequence is 13 residues long. The germline gives CDR1 SGHTA, CDR2 FQGTGA. The CDR3 DNA sequence: TGTGCCAGCAGCTTAATTTCTCCCGGGGAGCTGTTTTTT. Encoded protein: CASSLISPGELFF.

DNA of the CDR3: TGTGCCAGTGCGTCTAGCGGGGGCGAGCAGTACTTC. Translated, it gives CASASSGGEQYF. The chain joins TRBV19 to TRBJ2-7, with 10 bases fitting TRBD2. The V gene end was trimmed by 8 bases and the J gene end by 6 bases; junction bases not matched to a gene: 4. CDR1 is LNHDA and CDR2 is SQIVND in the germline V gene (reference sequence). The CDR3 sequence is 12 residues long.

This CDR3 reads CATLGWGGNQPQHF. The CDR3 DNA sequence: TGTGCCACCCTTGGGTGGGGGGGCAATCAGCCCCAGCATTTT. The chain couples TRBV6-5 to TRBJ1-5, with D perhaps TRBD1 (5 bases). The length of the CDR3 is 14 residues. Germline V CDR1 and CDR2: MNHEY, SVGAGI. V lost 10 bases, J lost 2 bases, and 15 bases lay in between.

The rearrangement joins TRBV6-5 to TRBJ1-1; D call uncertain. CDR3 length: 12 amino acids. Germline V lookup: CDR1 MNHEY, CDR2 SVGAGI. V was clipped by 8 bases and J by 0 bases, with 7 bases between them. The CDR3 DNA reads TGTGCCAGCCAAGCCTTGAACACTGAAGCTTTCTTT. Protein sequence: CASQALNTEAFF.

The rearrangement uses TRBV5-1 and TRBJ1-6, with TRBD1 matching 9 bases. The CDR3 extends over 15 amino acids. Germline trimming cut 0 bases from V and 7 bases from J; bases unmatched to any gene: 2. The V gene's germline CDR1 is SGHRS and CDR2 YFSETQ. The CDR3 loop is CASSLVTGGNSPLHF. The CDR3 bases are TGCGCCAGCAGCTTGGTGACAGGGGGGAATTCACCCCTCCACTTT.

The chain uses TRBV10-3 and TRBJ1-2, with 7 nucleotides matching TRBD1. V lost 6 bases, J lost 0 bases, and 13 bases stayed unmatched. The CDR3 loop spans 17 amino acids. CDR1 ENHRY and CDR2 SYGVKD come from the germline V gene. As DNA, the CDR3 is TGTGCCATCAGGACACGACAGGGTTTGGGTTCTAACTATGGCTACACCTTC. Residues: CAIRTRQGLGSNYGYTF.

The V and J genes are TRBV2 and TRBJ1-3; D remains ambiguous. CDR1 SNHLY and CDR2 FYNNEI come from the germline V gene. Trimming removed 7 bases at V and 4 bases at J, with 14 bases between. The CDR3 loop spans 14 amino acids. CDR3 DNA: TGTGCCAGCAATTGGGAGAGGCCCGGAAACACCATATATTTT. Its translation: CASNWERPGNTIYF. Full variable domain (rest looked up from reference TRBV2 and TRBJ1-3): EPEVTQTPSHQVTQMGQEVILRCVPISNHLYFYWYRQILGQKVEFLVSFYNNEISEKSEIFDDQFSVERPDGSNFTLKIRSTKLEDSAMYFCASNWERPGNTIYFGEGSWLTVV.

The rearrangement joins TRBV5-6 to TRBJ1-4; 9 bases match TRBD1. CDR3 length equals 17 residues. Germline V gives CDR1 SGHDT, CDR2 YYEEEE. J gave up 6 bases and V 0 bases, and 9 bases lay outside the gene matches. The CDR3 DNA is TGTGCCAGCAGCTTGGTAACAGGGGGCGTAAGGGATGAAAAACTGTTTTTT. Amino acids: CASSLVTGGVRDEKLFF.

This clone was seen a handful of times. V usage is TRBV27 and J usage is TRBJ2-1, with D maybe TRBD2 (5 bases). The V end lost 3 bases, the J end lost 5 bases, and 14 bases lay between the germline ends. CDR3 length equals 15 residues. CDR1 and CDR2 from the germline V gene are MNHEY and SMNVEV (reference sequence). The CDR3 region has the DNA TGTGCCAGCAGTTTGACTATAGGGAACCACAATGAGCAGTTCTTC. Amino acids: CASSLTIGNHNEQFF.

This clone was seen once. One end of the junction is discordant with germline, which a read error may explain. The rearrangement uses TRBV27 and TRBJ1-1; D uncertain. The CDR3 totals 8 residues. Germline CDR1 reads MNHEY; CDR2 reads SMNVEV (reference sequence). The CDR3 DNA is TGTGCCAGCAGTCCCCCGGTCTTT. This encodes CASSPPVF.

The chain recombines TRBV2 with TRBJ2-7; possibly TRBD1 for D (6 bases). V was trimmed by 2 bases and J by 1 base, leaving 9 bases between them. Germline-derived CDR1 and CDR2 are SNHLY and FYNNEI. The CDR3 runs to 14 residues. The CDR3 sequence is CASSEPTGSYEQYF. In nucleotides, the CDR3 is TGTGCCAGCAGTGAACCGACAGGTTCCTACGAGCAGTACTTC.

This chain uses TRBV4-3 with TRBJ1-2; 8 bases line up with TRBD1. Per the germline V gene, CDR1 is LGHNA and CDR2 is YSLEER. CDR3 length: 14 amino acids. J was trimmed by 6 bases and V by 4 bases; bases with no gene match: 7. As DNA, the CDR3 is TGCGCCAGCAGCCCCTCGGACAGGGTTGATGGCTACACCTTC. Its protein is CASSPSDRVDGYTF.

This clone was observed once. The chain combines TRBV19 with TRBJ1-2; 10 bases match TRBD1. The germline CDR1 and CDR2 sequences are LNHDA and SQIVND (reference sequence). V dropped 4 bases and J dropped 7; count of bases not matched to a gene: 6. The CDR3 has 14 amino acids. The CDR3 loop is CASSTSGTGVGYTF. CDR3 nucleotides: TGTGCCAGTAGTACCTCCGGGACAGGGGTTGGCTACACCTTC. The full variable domain, in which reference TRBV19 and TRBJ1-2 provide the parts outside the CDR3, is DGGITQSPKYLFRKEGQNVTLSCEQNLNHDAMYWYRQDPGQGLRLIYYSQIVNDFQKGDIAEGYSVSREKKESFPLTVTSAQKNPTAFYLCASSTSGTGVGYTFGSGTRLTVV.

J is TRBJ2-7 and V is TRBV28, with a weak D call TRBD1 (7 bases). V was clipped by 7 bases and J by 1 base, with 14 bases between them. This CDR3 is 14 amino acids long. Germline V gene data show CDR1 as MDHEN and CDR2 as SYDVKM. Here the CDR3 reads CASKSQGGSYEQYF. The CDR3 DNA follows: TGTGCCAGCAAATCGCAGGGGGGATCCTACGAGCAGTACTTC.

In this sample, this clone turned up a few times. For the CDR3, the DNA is TGTGCCAGCAGGAGACAGGGGAGCTACGAGCAGTACTTC. Amino acids: CASRRQGSYEQYF. V gene TRBV27 combines with J gene TRBJ2-7; 8 bases match TRBD1. CDR1 is MNHEY and CDR2 is SMNVEV in the germline V gene (reference sequence). V shed 6 bases and J 3 bases; nucleotides not matched to a gene: 4. The CDR3 extends over 13 amino acids.

J is TRBJ1-1 and V is TRBV30; D is unresolved. CDR3 length: 13 residues. Germline V lookup: CDR1 GTSNPN, CDR2 SVGIG (reference sequence). V was cut by 1 base and J by 4 bases, with 10 bases left in between. The CDR3 region has the DNA TGTGCCTGGAGTGGGGCAACCACCACTGAAGCTTTCTTT. Residues: CAWSGATTTEAFF.